This T cell receptor (beta chain) came from a study of T cell responses to AZD1222 COVID-19 vaccine. Measured with immunoSEQ multiplex PCR; TCRdb has only the in-frame clones, and not every one. The data show around 140,000 clones, roughly 90% seen once. As to this clone: Antigen unknown.

Trimming left V 3 bases short and J 10 bases short, with 19 bases between. The CDR3 runs to 15 residues. Per germline, CDR1 LGHNA and CDR2 YSLEER. Study-wide results and limits: Spike-specific TCR breadth and depth were elevated following two AZD1222 doses. Close to half of spike-specific TCRs reportedly recognize unmutated variant regions.

Sequencing used peripheral blood, obtained on day 0 of AZD1222 vaccination. The TCR comes from an adult in good health. V and J are TRBV4-3 and TRBJ1-5, with D uncertain. The CDR3 nucleotides read TGCGCCAGCAGCCAGGGGAGGGCGGCCCGTCGACCCCAGCATTTT. This codes for CASSQGRAARRPQHF.